This T cell receptor (beta chain) was identified during a study of blood T cell repertoires in COVID-19. Study details: Sources were T cells, B-cell-depleted T cells, or PBMCs; the material itself was cDNA or gDNA.

This CDR3 has 17 residues. J lost 2 bases, V lost 3 bases, and 6 bases had no gene match. The germline gives CDR1 SGHNT, CDR2 YYREEE (reference sequence). In the source study's methods: Reference gene primer amplification in the assay estimated nucleated cell counts. Assay: immunoSEQ multiplex PCR; the TCRdb copy retains only in-frame clones and omits some. V, J and clone size are taken as reported in that table, and D and trimming were inferred from the DNA itself. The data hold about 170,000 clones, with approximately 86% observed a single time. The rearrangement uses TRBV5-4 and TRBJ2-2; 11 bases match TRBD2. The receptor was isolated from a woman of 80 years or more in a cohort sampled during active or convalescent COVID-19. Sequencing was performed on peripheral blood. DNA of the CDR3: TGTGCCAGCAGCTACTTACTAGCGGGGGATAACACCGGGGAGCTGTTTTTT. Translation: CASSYLLAGDNTGELFF. The full variable domain, with the rest looked up from reference TRBV5-4 and TRBJ2-2, is ETGVTQSPTHLIKTRGQQVTLRCSSQSGHNTVSWYQQALGQGPQFIFQYYREEENGRGNFPPRFSGLQFPNYSSELNVNALELDDSALYLCASSYLLAGDNTGELFFGEGSRLTVL.